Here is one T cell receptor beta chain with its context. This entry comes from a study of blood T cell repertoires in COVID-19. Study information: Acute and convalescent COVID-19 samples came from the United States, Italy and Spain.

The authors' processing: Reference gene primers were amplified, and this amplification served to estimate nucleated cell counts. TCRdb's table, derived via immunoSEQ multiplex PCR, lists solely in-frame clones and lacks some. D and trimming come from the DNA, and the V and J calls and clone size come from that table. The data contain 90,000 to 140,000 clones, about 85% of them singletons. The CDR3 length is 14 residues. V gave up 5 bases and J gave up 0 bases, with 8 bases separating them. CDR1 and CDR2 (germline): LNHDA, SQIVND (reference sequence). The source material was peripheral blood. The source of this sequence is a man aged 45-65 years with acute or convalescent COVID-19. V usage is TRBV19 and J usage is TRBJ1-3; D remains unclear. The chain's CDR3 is CASSEGHSGNTIYF. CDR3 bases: TGTGCCAGTAGTGAGGGCCACTCTGGAAACACCATATATTTT. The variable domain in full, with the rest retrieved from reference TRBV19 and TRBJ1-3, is DGGITQSPKYLFRKEGQNVTLSCEQNLNHDAMYWYRQDPGQGLRLIYYSQIVNDFQKGDIAEGYSVSREKKESFPLTVTSAQKNPTAFYLCASSEGHSGNTIYFGEGSWLTVV.